Listed below are T cell receptor beta chains from one sample, sequenced in a study of vaccination effects on CD4 cells after COVID-19. No antigen has been assigned to these receptors. TCRdb keeps only in-frame clones here, not all; method: immunoSEQ multiplex PCR. The repertoire includes fewer than 40,000 clones, around two thirds of them detected once, and about 4% sits in the top ten. The sample was CD4+ T cells from PBMCs cultured without peptide, taken before COVID-19 vaccination. The receptors were gathered from a human donor who received a COVID-19 vaccine. Both conserved end residues are trimmed from each CDR3. Each record gives: J gene, D gene, V gene, CDR3 protein. D genes are given only for firm matches.

>TRBJ1-2|NA|TRBV4-1
ASSQVLAGTDYGYT
>TRBJ1-5|TRBD1|TRBV30
AWSRGTGNQPQH
>TRBJ1-1|NA|TRBV5-4
ASSLGEGPLNTEAF
>TRBJ2-3|NA|TRBV12-3/TRBV12-4
ASVSLDTQY
>TRBJ2-3|NA|TRBV2
ASTPDYRGDTQY
>TRBJ2-3|NA|TRBV3-1/TRBV3-2
ASSQDITPTDTQY
>TRBJ2-3|TRBD2|TRBV5-1
ASSLAGTRNTDTQY
>TRBJ1-3|NA|TRBV6-5
ASILDSGNTIY
>TRBJ1-1|NA|TRBV6-4
ASSAQGSGTEAF
>TRBJ2-1|TRBD2|TRBV2
ASSETSVVNEQF
>TRBJ1-2|TRBD1|TRBV10-3
ATHSGQGENYGYT
>TRBJ2-7|NA|TRBV18
ASSPLRYPSSYEQY
>TRBJ2-7|NA|TRBV7-8
ASSRDGVGGSYEQY
>TRBJ2-1|TRBD2|TRBV7-9
ASSYETGTSTEQF
>TRBJ2-2|NA|TRBV7-9
ASSRVAGELF
>TRBJ1-5|TRBD1|TRBV19
ASSSQGGNQPQH
>TRBJ2-5|TRBD1|TRBV5-1
ASSPAQGARETQY
>TRBJ2-1|TRBD1|TRBV9
ASSPGTGNVGSYNEQF
>TRBJ2-1|TRBD2|TRBV11-3
ASSLGVTGAGNEQF
>TRBJ1-3|TRBD1|TRBV6-5
ASSGTGSGNTIY
>TRBJ1-2|NA|TRBV5-1
ASTNLSYRHPIANYGYT
>TRBJ2-2|NA|TRBV5-1
ASSLVGARSGGELF
>TRBJ2-3|NA|TRBV29-1
SVVLGADTQY
>TRBJ2-3|NA|TRBV3-1/TRBV3-2
ASSRGGGEGRDTQY
>TRBJ1-2|NA|TRBV15
ATSRERTDYGYT
>TRBJ2-5|TRBD2|TRBV30
AWSGGVQTQY
>TRBJ1-1|NA|TRBV7-9
ASSQSLYTEAF
>TRBJ1-3|NA|TRBV4-1
ASSQDEGSGNTIY
>TRBJ1-2|TRBD1|TRBV2
ASRKVMGTGGLGYT
>TRBJ2-4|TRBD1|TRBV11-3
ASSPGTGPKNIQY
>TRBJ2-7|TRBD2|TRBV4-1
ASSQRTSGTTTGYEQY
>TRBJ1-5|NA|TRBV12-3/TRBV12-4
ASSLRTFGAQH
>TRBJ1-4|NA|TRBV18
ASSPPSSTNEKLF
>TRBJ2-3|NA|TRBV7-6
ASSLEPPRVNTDTQY
>TRBJ1-5|TRBD1|TRBV3-1/TRBV3-2
ASSQGTGGLSNQPQH
>TRBJ1-2|NA|TRBV27
ASSPKEADYGYT
>TRBJ2-5|NA|TRBV5-8
ASSLSLGKTQY
>TRBJ2-3|NA|TRBV5-6
ASSGGGPTDTQY
>TRBJ1-1|NA|TRBV12-5
ASGWHPDSLTSMNTEAF
>TRBJ2-3|TRBD2|TRBV5-4
ASRTGGAGTDTQY
>TRBJ2-5|NA|TRBV5-3
ARSRLRGLLKETQY
>TRBJ2-1|NA|TRBV3-1/TRBV3-2
ASSQDLTRVAWRVPSMYNEQF
>TRBJ1-5|TRBD1|TRBV2
ASRGDRSQHQPQH
>TRBJ2-5|TRBD1|TRBV10-3
AISTVAGGGETQY
>TRBJ1-3|NA|TRBV5-4
ASSLRGGNTIY
>TRBJ2-1|TRBD2|TRBV11-2
ASASGGAFEQF
>TRBJ1-2|TRBD1|TRBV14
ASSLMKGARYGYT
>TRBJ2-7|TRBD1|TRBV5-1
ASSGIDRASYEQY
>TRBJ1-1|TRBD1|TRBV7-9
ASSRTGETEAF
>TRBJ2-7|TRBD2|TRBV13
ASRRDRGLAGGQQY
>TRBJ1-5|NA|TRBV15
ATSSLWGQPQH
>TRBJ2-2|NA|TRBV3-1/TRBV3-2
ASSQERELF
>TRBJ1-1|NA|TRBV11-2
ASSFGDTEAF